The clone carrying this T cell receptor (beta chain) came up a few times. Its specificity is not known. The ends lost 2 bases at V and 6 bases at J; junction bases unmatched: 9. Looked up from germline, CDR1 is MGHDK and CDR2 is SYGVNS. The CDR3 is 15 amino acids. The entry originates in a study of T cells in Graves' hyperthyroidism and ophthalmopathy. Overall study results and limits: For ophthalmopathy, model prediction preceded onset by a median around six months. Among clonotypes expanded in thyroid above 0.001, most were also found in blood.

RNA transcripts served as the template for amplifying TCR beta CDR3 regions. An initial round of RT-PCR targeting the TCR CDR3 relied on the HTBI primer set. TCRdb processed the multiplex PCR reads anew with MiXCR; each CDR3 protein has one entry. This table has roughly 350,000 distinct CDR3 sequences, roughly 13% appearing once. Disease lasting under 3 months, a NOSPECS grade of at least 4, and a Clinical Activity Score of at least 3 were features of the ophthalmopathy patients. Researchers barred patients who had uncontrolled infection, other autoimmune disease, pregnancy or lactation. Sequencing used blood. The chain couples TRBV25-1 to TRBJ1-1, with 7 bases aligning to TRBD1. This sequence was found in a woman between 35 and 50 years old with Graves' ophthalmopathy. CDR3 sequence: CASSELLQGTAEAFF. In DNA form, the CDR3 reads TGTGCCAGCAGTGAACTACTACAGGGGACGGCTGAAGCTTTCTTT.